The 3 T cell receptor beta chains below come from one sample, sequenced in a study of read filtering for tumor transcriptome and immune sequencing. From about 0.4 ug of RNA, a library with molecular barcoded alpha/delta and beta/gamma adaptors was made. Each CDR3 protein is one row after TCRdb ran MiXCR on the reads. Found here are around 31,000 distinct CDR3 sequences, approximately 18% of them singletons; the top ten hold 16%. The sample consisted of a population of CD138-negative cells sorted from bone marrow. Receptors originate from a donor aged 40 or over with multiple myeloma.

Of note for this clonotype: A single base is all that separates this from a far larger clone, so a read error is likely. The conserved phenylalanine or tryptophan normally closing the CDR3 is absent here, so this likely arose from a read error. The chain uses TRBV12-3 or TRBV12-4 and TRBJ2-3; D is perhaps TRBD2 (6 bases). The CDR3 is 15 residues long. V gave up 6 bases and J gave up 5 bases, with 18 bases separating them. DNA for the CDR3: TGTGCCAGCAGCCGACTAGGCCTCTCCGGAGATACGCAGTATCTT. Translation: CASSRLGLSGDTQYL.

Remarks on this clonotype: With a much larger clone just one base away, this may be a read error. The chain combines TRBV11-2 with TRBJ2-7; 8 bases are shared with TRBD2. This CDR3 region has 14 residues. CDR1 SGHAT and CDR2 FQNNGV come from the germline V gene. The DNA for the CDR3 is TGTGCCAGCCGGGGGGGGCCTGGAACCTACGAGCGGTACTTC. Translating gives CASRGGPGTYERYF.

This sequence joins TRBV30 and TRBJ2-3; D is undetermined. Trimming stripped 0 bases from V and 4 bases from J, with 8 bases between. Per germline, CDR1 GTSNPN and CDR2 SVGIG (reference sequence). CDR3 length equals 13 residues. CDR3 sequence reads: CAWSVEDADTQYF. The CDR3, as DNA: TGTGCCTGGAGTGTTGAGGACGCAGATACGCAGTATTTT.